These T cell receptor beta chains were read from a single sample in a study of T-cell reconstitution after alpha-beta-depleted transplantation in children. TCRdb called the PCR reads again in MiXCR, with one record for every CDR3 protein. The table includes about 210,000 distinct CDR3 sequences, approximately 17% detected once. The specimen comprised PBMCs, mostly from graft donor cells, sampled 360 days after TCRalphabeta/CD19-depleted stem cell transplant. Receptors originate from a male patient aged 2 to 10 who had a stem cell transplant for acute lymphoblastic leukemia, so the T cells may come from the graft donor. CDR3s include the opening cysteine and the closing phenylalanine or tryptophan. The D gene is left open where the match is weak. Expanded clones are given a class, and other clones once, few, many or no size at all.

j_call v_call clone_size d_call cdr3_aa cdr3_nt
TRBJ2-7 TRBV11-1 few - CASGGPAGRTDTYEQYF TGTGCCAGCGGAGGGCCGGCGGGGAGAACAGATACCTACGAGCAGTACTTC
TRBJ2-2 TRBV5-5 few TRBD2 CASSFGTSGAVGTELFF TGTGCCAGCAGCTTTGGGACTAGCGGGGCCGTCGGTACGGAGCTGTTTTTT
TRBJ2-1 TRBV4-3 few - CASSQDRTIYSEQFF TGCGCCAGCAGCCAAGACAGGACAATCTACAGTGAGCAGTTCTTC
TRBJ2-1 TRBV3-1 few - CASSLSGGTNEQFF TGTGCCAGCAGCCTAAGTGGGGGAACAAATGAGCAGTTCTTC
TRBJ2-3 TRBV4-1 few TRBD2 CASSQDLAGNGLPIDTDTQYF TGCGCCAGCAGCCAAGATCTAGCGGGGAATGGACTACCCATAGACACAGATACGCAGTATTTT
TRBJ2-3 TRBV20-1 few - CSASDATDTQYF TGCAGTGCTAGTGACGCGACAGATACGCAGTATTTT
TRBJ1-6 TRBV12-3/TRBV12-4 - TRBD1 CASSGQGTVNSPLHF TGTGCCAGCAGCGGACAGGGAACCGTAAATTCACCCCTCCACTTT
TRBJ2-1 TRBV4-1 - - CASSHRGLPYNEQFF TGCGCCAGCAGCCATCGGGGGTTGCCCTACAATGAGCAGTTCTTC
TRBJ2-3 TRBV6-5 - TRBD2 CASSSTGLARGPDTQYF TGTGCCAGCAGTTCGACGGGACTAGCGCGGGGCCCAGATACGCAGTATTTT
TRBJ2-1 TRBV6-2/TRBV6-3 - TRBD2 CASSSLAGGPHRGEQFF TGTGCCAGCAGTTCTCTAGCGGGAGGGCCTCACCGGGGTGAGCAGTTCTTC
TRBJ2-7 TRBV10-3 many TRBD2 CAISESLAGSSYEQYF TGTGCCATCAGTGAGTCCCTAGCGGGGAGCTCCTACGAGCAGTACTTC
TRBJ2-7 TRBV6-2/TRBV6-3 - - CASRTTRDGDSYEQYF TGTGCCAGCAGAACTACCCGGGACGGGGATTCCTACGAGCAGTACTTC
TRBJ2-5 TRBV4-2 - - CAMGPGLLSRETQYF TGTGCCATGGGCCCCGGGCTCCTCTCCCGGGAGACCCAGTACTTC
TRBJ1-1 TRBV9 - - CASSTFSGDTEAFF TGTGCCAGCAGCACTTTCTCGGGAGACACTGAAGCTTTCTTT
TRBJ2-1 TRBV7-9 - - CASSLHWEQFF TGTGCCAGCAGCCTCCACTGGGAGCAGTTCTTC
TRBJ2-3 TRBV6-5 - - CASSYTAIGTDTQYF TGTGCCAGCAGTTATACCGCTATCGGGACAGATACGCAGTATTTT
TRBJ1-5 TRBV5-1 - - CASSRDRFQPQHF TGCGCCAGCAGCCGAGACAGGTTCCAGCCCCAGCATTTT
TRBJ2-7 TRBV7-9 few - CAGGEYEQYF TGTGCCGGAGGAGAATACGAGCAGTACTTC
TRBJ2-3 TRBV18 - - CASSPWDTQYF TGTGCCAGCTCACCCTGGGATACGCAGTATTTT
TRBJ2-7 TRBV12-3/TRBV12-4 many - CASSPLDGPNYEQYF TGTGCCAGCAGCCCACTCGACGGGCCCAACTACGAGCAGTACTTC
TRBJ2-1 TRBV12-3/TRBV12-4 many - CASTEKRSAYNEQFF TGTGCCAGCACCGAGAAGAGGTCCGCCTACAATGAGCAGTTCTTC
TRBJ2-1 TRBV10-1 - - CASSDLSGGPSYNEQFF TGCGCCAGCAGTGACCTATCCGGAGGGCCGTCCTACAATGAGCAGTTCTTC
TRBJ1-1 TRBV30 - - CAWTITNTEAFF TGTGCCTGGACGATCACTAACACTGAAGCTTTCTTT
TRBJ1-1 TRBV6-2/TRBV6-3 few - CASSYGGLEAFF TGTGCCAGCAGTTACGGGGGCTTGGAGGCTTTCTTT
TRBJ1-6 TRBV6-5 many - CASSYSNTLNSPLHF TGTGCCAGCAGTTACTCGAATACATTGAATTCACCCCTCCACTTT
TRBJ1-2 TRBV10-2 few TRBD1 CASTEGDRDYGYTF TGCGCCAGCACAGAAGGGGACAGGGACTATGGCTACACCTTC